Shown below are 5 T cell receptor beta chains from a single sample sequenced in a study of immune heterogeneity within non-small cell lung tumors. At 600 ng per sample, bulk tumor genomic DNA provided the template. Spaced far apart, several biopsies were taken from each primary tumor during surgery. Enrolled individuals presented with untreated, newly diagnosed non-small cell lung cancer and received curative surgery. TCR beta CDR3 was amplified by multiplex PCR using 32 V and 13 J primers. TCRdb re-derived calls from the multiplex PCR reads in MiXCR, one entry per CDR3 protein. The table lists over 20,000 distinct CDR3 sequences, approximately 30% of them singletons. The sequenced sample was lung tumor tissue. The origin of the receptors is a man aged 40-49 years with non-small cell lung cancer.

Points on this clonotype: Mismatch with germline at one junction end may stem from a read error. The rearrangement links TRBV3-1 to TRBJ1-1, with D perhaps TRBD1 (5 bases). This CDR3 contains 15 residues. In germline, CDR1 is LGHDT, CDR2 YNNKEL (reference sequence). The CDR3 DNA is TGTGCCAGCAGCCTCGGGGGGACGAAAGGCGCTGAAGATTTCTTT. Its translation is CASSLGGTKGAEDFF.

This clonotype was counted only a few times. The chain uses TRBV6-1 and TRBJ1-1; no reliable D call. This CDR3 contains 11 residues. Per germline, CDR1 MNHNS and CDR2 SASEGT. V was pared by 6 bases and J by 4 bases, with 6 bases between. Written as DNA, the CDR3 is TGTGCCAGCAGCGACGCCACTGAAGCTTTCTTT. Encoded protein: CASSDATEAFF.

J is TRBJ2-1 and V is TRBV12-3 or TRBV12-4, with D perhaps matching TRBD2 (6 bases). The CDR3 is made up of 14 amino acids. Trimming removed 6 bases at V and 6 bases at J, with 15 bases between. Here the CDR3 DNA reads TGTGCCAGCAGGTTGGGACTCCAACTCAATGAGCAGTTCTTC. This sequence encodes CASRLGLQLNEQFF.

This chain joins TRBV7-2 and TRBJ2-2; 14 bases map to TRBD2. J was trimmed by 4 bases and V by 5 bases; bases with no gene match: 12. Per the germline V gene, CDR1 is SGHTA and CDR2 is FQGNSA. The CDR3 is made up of 19 amino acids. The CDR3 sequence is CASSTGLAGGRLGTGELFF. DNA for the CDR3: TGTGCCAGCAGCACTGGACTAGCGGGAGGTCGATTGGGCACCGGGGAGCTGTTTTTT.

This clonotype was found many times. CDR3: CASSESTSNQPQHF. For the CDR3, the DNA is TGTGCCAGCAGTGAATCCACTAGCAATCAGCCCCAGCATTTT. The chain has TRBV2 and TRBJ1-5; D is undetermined. The length of the CDR3 is 14 residues. V lost 2 bases to trimming and J lost 0 bases, with 5 bases between them. Germline CDR1 SNHLY, CDR2 FYNNEI.